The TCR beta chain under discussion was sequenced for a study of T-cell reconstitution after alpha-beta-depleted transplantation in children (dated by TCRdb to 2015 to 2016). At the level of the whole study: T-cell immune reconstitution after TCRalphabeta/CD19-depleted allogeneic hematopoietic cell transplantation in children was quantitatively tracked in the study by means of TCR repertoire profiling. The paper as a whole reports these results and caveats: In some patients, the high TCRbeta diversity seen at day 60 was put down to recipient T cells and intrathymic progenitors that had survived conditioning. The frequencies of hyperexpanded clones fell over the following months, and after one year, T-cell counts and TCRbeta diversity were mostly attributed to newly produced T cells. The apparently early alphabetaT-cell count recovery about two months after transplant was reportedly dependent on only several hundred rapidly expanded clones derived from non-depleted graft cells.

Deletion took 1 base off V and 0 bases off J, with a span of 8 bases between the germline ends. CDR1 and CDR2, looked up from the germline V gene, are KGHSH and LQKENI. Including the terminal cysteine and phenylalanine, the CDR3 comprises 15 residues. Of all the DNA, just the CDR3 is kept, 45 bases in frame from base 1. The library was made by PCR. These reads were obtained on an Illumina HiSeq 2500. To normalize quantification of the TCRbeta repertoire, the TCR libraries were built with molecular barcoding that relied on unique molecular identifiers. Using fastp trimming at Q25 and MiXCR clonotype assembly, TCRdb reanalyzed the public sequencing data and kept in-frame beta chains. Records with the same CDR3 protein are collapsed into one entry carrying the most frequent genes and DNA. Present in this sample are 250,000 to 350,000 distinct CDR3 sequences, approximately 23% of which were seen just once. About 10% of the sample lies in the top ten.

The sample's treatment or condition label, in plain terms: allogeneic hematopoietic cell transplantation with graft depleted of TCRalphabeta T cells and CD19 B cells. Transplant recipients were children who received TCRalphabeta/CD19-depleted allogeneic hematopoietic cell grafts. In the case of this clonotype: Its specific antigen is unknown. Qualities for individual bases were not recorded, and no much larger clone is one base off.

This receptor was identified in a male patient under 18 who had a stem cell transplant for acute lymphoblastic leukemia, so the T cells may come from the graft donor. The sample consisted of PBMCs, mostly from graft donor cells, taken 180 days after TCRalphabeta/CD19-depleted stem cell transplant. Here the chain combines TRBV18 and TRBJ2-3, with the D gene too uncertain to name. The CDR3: CASSPRTSSTDTQYF. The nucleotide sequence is TGTGCCAGCTCACCACGTACGTCTAGCACAGATACGCAGTATTTT.